These 27 T cell receptor beta chains share one sample of origin, sequenced in a study of cytomegalovirus exposure and HLA in healthy donors. Primers included in the PCR were 60 Vbeta and 13 Jbeta primers. Data came from immunoSEQ multiplex PCR; TCRdb stores just in-frame clones and leaves some out. Of roughly 200,000 clones in the sample, 85% to 90% were seen once. The sequenced sample consisted of PBMCs. All receptors derive from a man aged 25-45 years in good health and CMV-seronegative.

This clone was detected only once. The CDR3: CASSDHTGQGSIVQYF. The CDR3 DNA is TGTGCCAGCAGCGACCATACGGGACAGGGGTCCATAGTGCAGTACTTC. The chain is built from TRBV28 and TRBJ2-7; 10 bases are shared with TRBD1. The germline V gene encodes CDR1 MDHEN and CDR2 SYDVKM. This CDR3 is 16 amino acids long. J was trimmed by 9 bases and V by 6 bases; bases with no gene match: 17. The full variable domain, rest sourced from reference TRBV28 and TRBJ2-7, is DVKVTQSSRYLVKRTGEKVFLECVQDMDHENMFWYRQDPGLGLRLIYFSYDVKMKEKGDIPEGYSVSREKKERFSLILESASTNQTSMYLCASSDHTGQGSIVQYFGPGTRLTVT.

This chain joins TRBV6-5 and TRBJ2-3; a weak D match, TRBD2 (5 bases). Germline V lookup: CDR1 MNHEY, CDR2 SVGAGI. V was shortened by 0 bases and J by 7 bases, with 14 bases between the two germline ends. This CDR3 comprises 15 residues. DNA for the CDR3: TGTGCCAGCAGTTACTCGTCCACTAGTCCCAATACGCAGTATTTT. Its protein product is CASSYSSTSPNTQYF.

V gene TRBV6-6 combines with J gene TRBJ1-1; D remains unclear. Germline-derived CDR1 and CDR2 are MNHNY and SVGAGI (reference sequence). V was pared by 5 bases and J by 6 bases, with 13 bases between. CDR3 size: 13 residues. CDR3 sequence (DNA): TGTGCCAGCAGTCTTCCCCAGTACGCTGAAGCTTTCTTT. Its translation: CASSLPQYAEAFF.

V usage is TRBV4-1 and J usage is TRBJ1-6; 8 bases are shared with TRBD1. The V segment lost 4 bases and the J segment 4 bases; nucleotides outside the gene matches: 6. Per the germline V gene, CDR1 is MGHRA and CDR2 is YSYEKL. CDR3 size: 16 residues. The CDR3 here is CASSPERTGYNSPLHF. The CDR3 DNA is TGCGCCAGCAGCCCTGAACGGACAGGGTATAATTCACCCCTCCACTTT.

The V call is TRBV11-2, the J call TRBJ2-1; D remains ambiguous. This CDR3 is built from 10 residues. Per the germline V gene, CDR1 is SGHAT and CDR2 is FQNNGV. Deletions cut 3 bases from V and 9 bases from J, with 3 bases between. The CDR3 loop is CASSFGEQFF. The CDR3 coding sequence is TGTGCCAGCAGCTTCGGTGAGCAGTTCTTC.

V is TRBV27 and J is TRBJ2-7; D unclear. Germline V lookup: CDR1 MNHEY, CDR2 SMNVEV (reference sequence). The CDR3 totals 12 residues. V was trimmed by 4 bases and J by 1 base, leaving 5 bases between them. The CDR3, as DNA: TGTGCCAGCAGTTCGCAGTCCTACGAGCAGTACTTC. Translation gives CASSSQSYEQYF.

This clone was seen just once. The V and J genes are TRBV5-1 and TRBJ2-7; weak D call: TRBD1 (6 bases). Trimming left V 0 bases short and J 4 bases short, with 20 bases between. This CDR3 region has 17 residues. Looked up from germline, CDR1 is SGHRS and CDR2 is YFSETQ. The CDR3 DNA is TGCGCCAGCAGCTTGGCCACCAACGCAGGGGCCGTTTACGAGCAGTACTTC. Its protein is CASSLATNAGAVYEQYF.

This clone was observed once. The V and J genes are TRBV30 and TRBJ2-1; 9 bases align to TRBD2. This CDR3 comprises 15 residues. The V gene's germline CDR1 is GTSNPN and CDR2 SVGIG (reference sequence). J lost 7 bases, V lost 0 bases, and 7 bases had no gene match. The CDR3 DNA sequence: TGTGCCTGGAGTGTAGCGGGAGGCGGGGAGAATGAGCAGTTCTTC. Residues: CAWSVAGGGENEQFF.

This clone has only one observation. This chain joins TRBV5-1 and TRBJ1-5; D might be TRBD1 (5 bases). Trimming took off 2 bases at V and 4 bases at J, with 13 bases between the two ends. The CDR3 contains 15 residues. The germline gives CDR1 SGHRS, CDR2 YFSETQ. CDR3 nucleotides: TGCGCCAGCAGCTTAGGTGGGACTCGGAATCAGCCCCAGCATTTT. Amino acids: CASSLGGTRNQPQHF.

The chain links TRBV2 to TRBJ1-1; 9 nucleotides line up with TRBD1. The CDR3 covers 15 residues. Germline lookup yields CDR1 SNHLY and CDR2 FYNNEI. Trimming at V came to 6 bases and at J to 2 bases, leaving 7 bases not matched to a gene. As DNA, the CDR3 is TGTGCCAGCAGCTCACAGGGGGCGCGAAACACTGAAGCTTTCTTT. Protein product: CASSSQGARNTEAFF.

This clone was seen just once. V is TRBV15 and J is TRBJ1-5; possibly TRBD1 for D (5 bases). The CDR3 has 16 residues. Germline assignment: CDR1 LNHNV and CDR2 YYDKDF (reference sequence). V was trimmed by 0 bases and J by 4 bases, leaving 13 bases between them. In nucleotides, the CDR3 is TGTGCCACCAGCAGAGATCCCAGGGTCCTTAATCAGCCCCAGCATTTT. It codes for CATSRDPRVLNQPQHF.

The chain is built from TRBV20-1 and TRBJ1-5; D is ambiguous. The germline V gene has CDR1 DFQATT and CDR2 SNEGSKA (reference sequence). The CDR3 totals 11 residues. The CDR3: CRGYSNQPQHF. Here the CDR3 DNA reads TGCAGGGGCTATAGCAATCAGCCCCAGCATTTT.

CDR3 in amino acids: CASSLVMSVGTDTQYF. CDR3 nucleotide sequence: TGTGCCAGCAGCTTAGTCATGAGTGTGGGCACAGATACGCAGTATTTT. V gene TRBV7-9 combines with J gene TRBJ2-3, with D hard to call. Looked up from germline, CDR1 is SEHNR and CDR2 is FQNEAQ (reference sequence). This CDR3 is built from 16 residues. Trimming took off 1 base at V and 1 base at J, with 12 bases between the two ends.

In DNA, the CDR3 is TGTGCCATCAGGGAGACTAGCGGGTCTGTCGAGCAGTACTTC. The encoded protein is CAIRETSGSVEQYF. V and J are TRBV10-3 and TRBJ2-7; the match to TRBD2 covers 10 bases. Germline loops: CDR1 ENHRY, CDR2 SYGVKD. The CDR3 spans 14 residues. V trimming: 6 bases; J trimming: 6 bases; junction bases outside the gene matches: 8.

This chain uses TRBV25-1 with TRBJ2-7, with 12 bases fitting TRBD1. This CDR3 comprises 14 residues. V gave up 8 bases and J gave up 7 bases; unmatched junction bases: 9. The germline V gene encodes CDR1 MGHDK and CDR2 SYGVNS. The CDR3 bases are TGTGCCAGCGGAGGGACAGGGGGCGCGGGGGAGCAGTACTTC. Amino acids: CASGGTGGAGEQYF.

This clone was seen only once. The sample contains more than one DNA sequence encoding this CDR3. This chain links TRBV28 with TRBJ1-5; no firm D call. From germline, CDR1 is MDHEN and CDR2 SYDVKM. The CDR3 contains 15 residues. V was clipped by 2 bases and J by 0 bases, with 8 bases between them. The chain's CDR3 is CASSLGQNSNQPQHF. The CDR3 DNA reads as TGTGCCAGCAGTTTAGGTCAGAATAGCAATCAGCCCCAGCATTTT.

This clone was seen a handful of times. This chain uses TRBV6-4 with TRBJ2-5, with a weak D call TRBD2 (5 bases). The ends were cut back, 6 bases at V and 7 bases at J, with 15 bases in the middle. CDR3 size: 13 residues. Per the germline V gene, CDR1 is MRHNA and CDR2 is SNTAGT. The CDR3 here is CASRESGAGTQYF. CDR3 bases: TGTGCCAGCAGGGAATCTGGCGCGGGGACCCAGTACTTC.

The V gene is TRBV7-9, the J gene TRBJ2-7; tentative D call: TRBD1 (5 bases). This CDR3 spans 16 amino acids. Between the trimmed V and J ends, which lost 0 bases and 1 base, there was a span of 13 bases. Germline values: CDR1 SEHNR, CDR2 FQNEAQ (reference sequence). In nucleotides, the CDR3 is TGTGCCAGCAGCTTAGCTGAGACAGCTATATCCTACGAGCAGTACTTC. It encodes CASSLAETAISYEQYF.

J is TRBJ2-5 and V is TRBV5-1; 10 nucleotides align to TRBD2. The V and J ends lost 0 bases and 2 bases, in that order; junction bases with no gene match: 4. The CDR3 spans 16 residues. The germline CDR1 and CDR2 sequences are SGHRS and YFSETQ. The CDR3 coding sequence is TGCGCCAGCAGCTTGGGAGGAGCGGGGGGGCAAGAGACCCAGTACTTC. This encodes CASSLGGAGGQETQYF.

The chain recombines TRBV4-2 with TRBJ2-7, with TRBD2 as a possible D gene (6 bases). V was shortened by 0 bases and J by 2 bases, with 11 bases between the two germline ends. The CDR3 consists of 15 residues. Germline V gene data show CDR1 as LGHNA and CDR2 as YNFKEQ. Here the CDR3 DNA reads TGTGCCAGCAGCCAAGAACGTGGAGGGGCCTACGAGCAGTACTTC. Translating gives CASSQERGGAYEQYF.

The chain uses TRBV28 and TRBJ2-3; 8 nucleotides line up with TRBD1. The J segment lost 1 base and the V segment lost 5 bases, leaving 8 bases of the junction unmatched. The CDR3 sequence is 16 residues long. The germline V gene has CDR1 MDHEN and CDR2 SYDVKM. The CDR3 region has the DNA TGTGCCAGCAGTCCAGGGGGCGTTATGGGCACAGATACGCAGTATTTT. Translation: CASSPGGVMGTDTQYF.

The chain uses TRBV2 and TRBJ2-2; 10 bases match TRBD1. The CDR3 spans 14 residues. CDR1 and CDR2 (germline): SNHLY, FYNNEI. Trimming at V came to 7 bases and at J to 4 bases, leaving 3 bases not matched to a gene. The DNA for the CDR3 is TGTGCCAGCATGTGGGACAGGGGCACCGGGGAGCTGTTTTTT. It codes for CASMWDRGTGELFF.

The V and J genes are TRBV9 and TRBJ1-6; a weak D match, TRBD1 (5 bases). V lost 4 bases, J lost 3 bases, and 23 bases lay in between. The CDR3 covers 19 residues. The germline CDR1 and CDR2 sequences are SGDLS and YYNGEE. CDR3 protein: CASSPVGQGVSIYNSPLHF. The CDR3 region has the DNA TGTGCCAGCAGCCCAGTCGGTCAGGGTGTTAGTATCTATAATTCACCCCTCCACTTT. Combining the CDR3 with reference TRBV9 and TRBJ1-6 gives the whole variable domain DSGVTQTPKHLITATGQRVTLRCSPRSGDLSVYWYQQSLDQGLQFLIQYYNGEERAKGNILERFSAQQFPDLHSELNLSSLELGDSALYFCASSPVGQGVSIYNSPLHFGNGTRLTVT.

The V and J genes are TRBV5-1 and TRBJ1-2; the match to TRBD1 covers 7 bases. This CDR3 is built from 15 residues. In germline, CDR1 is SGHRS, CDR2 YFSETQ. With 0 bases clipped from V and 0 bases from J, the junction kept 2 bases outside the gene matches. CDR3 nucleotide sequence: TGCGCCAGCAGCTTGGGAGGGACAGCTAACTATGGCTACACCTTC. It codes for CASSLGGTANYGYTF.

This sequence joins TRBV6-5 and TRBJ1-6; the match to TRBD1 covers 8 bases. With V trimmed by 2 bases and J by 9 bases, 9 bases remained unmatched. The CDR3 contains 16 residues. Looked up from germline, CDR1 is MNHEY and CDR2 is SVGAGI. The CDR3 DNA reads TGTGCCAGCAGTTACGACCCGACCGGGACAGGTTCACCCCTCCACTTT. Its protein product is CASSYDPTGTGSPLHF.

V usage is TRBV6-5 and J usage is TRBJ2-3; perhaps TRBD2 as D (7 bases). Trimming removed 4 bases from V and 7 bases from J, with 15 bases in between. Germline V CDR1 and CDR2: MNHEY, SVGAGI. The CDR3 covers 14 residues. The CDR3 loop reads CASSLGGGWNTQYF. CDR3 DNA sequence: TGTGCCAGCAGTTTGGGCGGGGGCTGGAATACGCAGTATTTT.

CDR3 residues: CASSQGSKRAGAREQYF. Here the CDR3 DNA reads TGCGCCAGCAGCCAAGGCAGCAAGAGGGCGGGAGCGAGAGAGCAGTACTTC. The gene calls are TRBV4-1 and TRBJ2-7; TRBD2 matches 7 bases. With V trimmed by 1 base and J by 7 bases, 16 bases remained unmatched. The CDR3 consists of 17 residues. CDR1 MGHRA and CDR2 YSYEKL come from the germline V gene.